These 18 T cell receptor beta chains were all obtained from the same sample, sequenced in a study of T cell changes during pregnancy in multiple sclerosis (dated by TCRdb to the late 2010s). The protocol used for the library was the immunoSEQ multiplex PCR assay. Drawn from immuneACCESS, this table holds only the in-frame rearrangements with V and J called that TCRdb kept. Clones are partly lost; checked studies trace under half to an unresolved V gene and leave the rest unexplained. In this sample the table shows under 55,000 clones, around 94% of which occur a single time. 0.31% of the sample belongs to the ten largest clones. The starting material was CD4+ T cells from peripheral blood mononuclear cells, obtained in the third trimester of pregnancy. The receptors were sampled from a female donor with multiple sclerosis, enrolled in a pregnancy study.

This sequence joins TRBV19 and TRBJ2-3, with TRBD1 matching 7 bases. Trimming removed 4 bases from V and 4 bases from J; junction bases left unmatched: 2. Germline assignment: CDR1 LNHDA and CDR2 SQIVND (reference sequence). This CDR3 region has 13 residues. This CDR3 is CASSTDRADTQYF. Here the CDR3 DNA reads TGTGCCAGTAGTACCGACAGGGCAGATACGCAGTATTTT. Variable domain in full (rest from reference TRBV19 and TRBJ2-3): DGGITQSPKYLFRKEGQNVTLSCEQNLNHDAMYWYRQDPGQGLRLIYYSQIVNDFQKGDIAEGYSVSREKKESFPLTVTSAQKNPTAFYLCASSTDRADTQYFGPGTRLTVL.

The chain uses TRBV19 and TRBJ1-1; 8 bases map to TRBD1. Germline V gives CDR1 LNHDA, CDR2 SQIVND (reference sequence). V lost 5 bases, J lost 5 bases, and 7 bases stayed unmatched. The CDR3 extends over 14 amino acids. Here the CDR3 DNA reads TGTGCCAGTAGTCGGACAGGGTTCAGGACTGAAGCTTTCTTT. Translated, it gives CASSRTGFRTEAFF.

This chain links TRBV29-1 with TRBJ2-3; 8 bases map to TRBD1. The CDR3 is 14 residues long. CDR1 SQVTM and CDR2 ANQGSEA come from the germline V gene. Trimming removed 5 bases from V and 4 bases from J; junction bases left unmatched: 8. CDR3 nucleotides: TGCAGCGTTTTTACAGGGGGTTCGTCAGATACGCAGTATTTT. This sequence encodes CSVFTGGSSDTQYF.

The V gene is TRBV28, the J gene TRBJ2-7; the match to TRBD1 covers 10 bases. The CDR3 consists of 20 residues. The germline V gene encodes CDR1 MDHEN and CDR2 SYDVKM. V dropped 4 bases and J dropped 9; count of bases not matched to a gene: 27. In DNA, the CDR3 is TGTGCCAGCAGTTCCTCTCCGGGACAGGGGACAATTGGAGGCCTACGTCGGCAGTACTTC. It codes for CASSSSPGQGTIGGLRRQYF.

V usage is TRBV19 and J usage is TRBJ1-1, with 9 bases fitting TRBD1. The CDR3 loop spans 15 amino acids. Germline values: CDR1 LNHDA, CDR2 SQIVND (reference sequence). The V gene end was trimmed by 7 bases and the J gene end by 5 bases; junction bases not matched to a gene: 11. The CDR3 sequence is CASTTTSGQGTEAFF. CDR3 bases: TGTGCCAGTACTACAACCTCGGGACAGGGAACTGAAGCTTTCTTT.

The chain combines TRBV7-9 with TRBJ2-5; 15 bases line up with TRBD2. The CDR3 extends over 19 amino acids. J lost 0 bases, V lost 5 bases, and 10 bases had no gene match. Germline-derived CDR1 and CDR2 are SEHNR and FQNEAQ (reference sequence). CDR3: CASSLLGLAGGQYQETQYF. CDR3 nucleotides: TGTGCCAGCAGCCTACTTGGACTAGCGGGGGGGCAGTACCAAGAGACCCAGTACTTC.

This clone was recorded once. The gene calls are TRBV28 and TRBJ1-4; TRBD1 agrees at 8 bases. The CDR3 is 14 residues long. Germline V gene data show CDR1 as MDHEN and CDR2 as SYDVKM. The V gene end was trimmed by 4 bases and the J gene end by 5 bases; junction bases not matched to a gene: 3. This CDR3 reads CASSSGGRNEKLFF. The CDR3 region has the DNA TGTGCCAGCAGTTCAGGGGGCAGAAATGAAAAACTGTTTTTT.

This chain uses TRBV28 with TRBJ2-7, with D possibly being TRBD1 (6 bases). Germline CDR1 MDHEN, CDR2 SYDVKM. CDR3 length: 14 amino acids. V gave up 3 bases and J gave up 3 bases, with 12 bases separating them. CDR3 DNA sequence: TGTGCCAGCAGTTTGTCAGGGGCTCTCTACGAGCAGTACTTC. Translation: CASSLSGALYEQYF.

The chain carries TRBV7-2 and TRBJ2-7, with a tentative D call TRBD1 (6 bases). CDR3 length: 14 residues. Germline lookup yields CDR1 SGHTA and CDR2 FQGNSA. V lost 2 bases and J 7 bases, leaving 15 bases between the germline ends. CDR3 DNA sequence: TGTGCCAGCAGCTTATTGGGGGCTGGTGGGGAGCAGTACTTC. Its protein product is CASSLLGAGGEQYF.

This chain uses TRBV6-1 with TRBJ2-7; 7 bases line up with TRBD2. With V trimmed by 5 bases and J by 1 base, 2 bases remained unmatched. This CDR3 region has 13 residues. Germline CDR1 reads MNHNS; CDR2 reads SASEGT. For the CDR3, the DNA is TGTGCCAGCAGTCGGACTAGTTCCTACGAGCAGTACTTC. It is translated as CASSRTSSYEQYF.

The chain recombines TRBV19 with TRBJ2-5, with 7 positions matching TRBD1. The germline V gene has CDR1 LNHDA and CDR2 SQIVND (reference sequence). Trimming at V came to 5 bases and at J to 7 bases, leaving 10 bases not matched to a gene. CDR3 length equals 14 residues. The CDR3 region is CASSDRDPRRTQYF. The CDR3 nucleotides are TGTGCCAGTAGTGACAGGGACCCTCGAAGGACCCAGTACTTC.

V and J are TRBV5-4 and TRBJ1-1; D not resolved. The germline V gene has CDR1 SGHNT and CDR2 YYREEE (reference sequence). Trimming cost V 7 bases and J 4 bases, with 14 bases left between them. This CDR3 is built from 13 residues. The DNA of the CDR3 is TGTGCCAGCTCCGCGGCGGGAACCACTGAAGCTTTCTTT. Amino acid sequence: CASSAAGTTEAFF.

This sequence joins TRBV5-1 and TRBJ1-2; 7 nucleotides match TRBD1. Per the germline V gene, CDR1 is SGHRS and CDR2 is YFSETQ. This CDR3 is built from 13 residues. With 3 bases clipped from V and 2 bases from J, the junction kept 1 base outside the gene matches. The DNA for the CDR3 is TGCGCCAGCAGCTCGACAGGGAACTATGGCTACACCTTC. It codes for CASSSTGNYGYTF.

The gene calls are TRBV2 and TRBJ2-3; the match to TRBD2 covers 9 bases. V lost 8 bases, J lost 2 bases, and 5 bases stayed unmatched. Germline-derived CDR1 and CDR2 are SNHLY and FYNNEI. This CDR3 has 14 amino acids. The CDR3: CASAGTSPTDTQYF. DNA for the CDR3: TGTGCCAGCGCCGGGACTAGCCCCACAGATACGCAGTATTTT.

The chain has TRBV7-3 and TRBJ1-1, with D perhaps matching TRBD1 (5 bases). CDR1 SGHTA and CDR2 FQGTGA come from the germline V gene. The CDR3 is 14 amino acids. V was shortened by 2 bases and J by 4 bases, with 11 bases between the two germline ends. CDR3 sequence reads: CASSLGAGPTEAFF. DNA of the CDR3: TGTGCCAGCAGCTTAGGGGCAGGGCCCACTGAAGCTTTCTTT. Full variable domain (rest looked up from reference TRBV7-3 and TRBJ1-1): GAGVSQTPSNKVTEKGKYVELRCDPISGHTALYWYRQSLGQGPEFLIYFQGTGAADDSGLPNDRFFAVRPEGSVSTLKIQRTERGDSAVYLCASSLGAGPTEAFFGQGTRLTVV.

The rearrangement uses TRBV4-3 and TRBJ2-7; D unclear. Trimming cost V 3 bases and J 3 bases, with 15 bases left between them. Germline CDR1 reads LGHNA; CDR2 reads YSLEER. This CDR3 comprises 15 residues. CDR3 region: CASSHSRSSIYEQYF. CDR3 DNA sequence: TGCGCCAGCAGCCACTCAAGGAGCAGCATCTACGAGCAGTACTTC.

The chain recombines TRBV7-6 with TRBJ2-5; no firm D call. The V gene's germline CDR1 is SGHVS and CDR2 FNYEAQ. The V and J ends lost 3 bases and 3 bases respectively, with 8 bases between them. CDR3 length: 13 amino acids. This CDR3 reads CASSFYSEETQYF. In DNA form, the CDR3 reads TGTGCCAGCAGCTTTTACAGTGAAGAGACCCAGTACTTC. Supplemented by reference TRBV7-6 and TRBJ2-5, the full variable domain reads GAGVSQSPRYKVTKRGQDVALRCDPISGHVSLYWYRQALGQGPEFLTYFNYEAQQDKSGLPNDRFSAERPEGSISTLTIQRTEQRDSAMYRCASSFYSEETQYFGPGTRLLVL.

The chain uses TRBV21-1 and TRBJ1-2. TRBV21-1 is a pseudogene locus. There are 17 residues in the CDR3. In DNA form, the CDR3 reads TGTGCCAGCAGCAAGACCACTCGGACTCAAGCTAACTATGGCTACACCTTC. Translation gives CASSKTTRTQANYGYTF.